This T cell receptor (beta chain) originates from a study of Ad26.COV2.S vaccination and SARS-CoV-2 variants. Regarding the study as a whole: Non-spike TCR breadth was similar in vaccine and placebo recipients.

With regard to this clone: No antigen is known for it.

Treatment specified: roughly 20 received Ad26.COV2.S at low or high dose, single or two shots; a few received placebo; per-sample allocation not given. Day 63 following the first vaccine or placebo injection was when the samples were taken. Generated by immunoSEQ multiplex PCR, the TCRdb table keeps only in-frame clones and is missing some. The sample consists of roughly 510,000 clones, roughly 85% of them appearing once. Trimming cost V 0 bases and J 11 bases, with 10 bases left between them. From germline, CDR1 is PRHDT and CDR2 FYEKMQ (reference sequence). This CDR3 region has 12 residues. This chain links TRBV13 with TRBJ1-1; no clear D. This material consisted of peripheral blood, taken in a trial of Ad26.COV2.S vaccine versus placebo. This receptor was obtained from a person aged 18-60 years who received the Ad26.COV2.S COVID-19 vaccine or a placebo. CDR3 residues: CASSLGGVRAFF. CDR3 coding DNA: TGTGCCAGCAGCTTAGGGGGCGTTCGTGCTTTCTTT.